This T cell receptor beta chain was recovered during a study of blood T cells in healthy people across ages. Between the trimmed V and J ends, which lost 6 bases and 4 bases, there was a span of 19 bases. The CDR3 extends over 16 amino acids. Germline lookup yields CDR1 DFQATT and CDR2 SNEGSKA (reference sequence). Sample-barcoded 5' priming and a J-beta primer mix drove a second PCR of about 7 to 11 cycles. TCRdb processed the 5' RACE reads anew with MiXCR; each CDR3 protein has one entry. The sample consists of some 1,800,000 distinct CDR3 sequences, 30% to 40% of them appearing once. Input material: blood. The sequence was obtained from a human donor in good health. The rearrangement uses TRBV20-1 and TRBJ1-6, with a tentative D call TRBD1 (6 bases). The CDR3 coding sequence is TGCAGTGCAATTACGACAGGTTATTATTATAATTCACCCCTCCACTTT. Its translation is CSAITTGYYYNSPLHF.